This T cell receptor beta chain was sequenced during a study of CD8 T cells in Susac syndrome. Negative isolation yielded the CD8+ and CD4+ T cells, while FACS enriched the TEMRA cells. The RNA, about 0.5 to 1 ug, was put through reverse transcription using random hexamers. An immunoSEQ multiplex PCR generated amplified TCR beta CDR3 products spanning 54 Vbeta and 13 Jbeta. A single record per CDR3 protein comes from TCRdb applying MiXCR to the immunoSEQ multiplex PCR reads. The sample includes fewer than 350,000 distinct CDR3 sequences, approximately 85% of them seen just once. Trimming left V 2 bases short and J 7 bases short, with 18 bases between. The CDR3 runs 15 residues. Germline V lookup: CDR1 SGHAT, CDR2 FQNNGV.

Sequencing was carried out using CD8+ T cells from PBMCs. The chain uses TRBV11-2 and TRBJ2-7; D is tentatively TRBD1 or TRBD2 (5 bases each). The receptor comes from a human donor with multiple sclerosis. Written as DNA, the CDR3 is TGTGCCAGCAGCTTACGGTTCACCGGGACGCAGGAGCAGTACTTC. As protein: CASSLRFTGTQEQYF.